The rows below give T cell receptor beta chains drawn from one sample of a study of blood T cell repertoires in COVID-19. TCRdb keeps only in-frame clones here, not all; method: immunoSEQ multiplex PCR. The sample includes approximately 500,000 clones, roughly nine tenths of them seen just once. Sample: peripheral blood. The receptor source for this set is a woman between 50 and 59 years old with COVID-19, enrolled during active disease. CDR3s include the opening cysteine and the closing phenylalanine or tryptophan.

CDR3aa: CASSPGANVLTF; j_gene: TRBJ2-6; v_gene: TRBV12-3/TRBV12-4
CDR3aa: CASSASSGGASSYNEQFF; j_gene: TRBJ2-1; v_gene: TRBV6-1
CDR3aa: CASSSSVEAGSSYNEQFF; j_gene: TRBJ2-1; v_gene: TRBV27
CDR3aa: CASRPGRDRGHEQYF; j_gene: TRBJ2-7; v_gene: TRBV5-1
CDR3aa: CASTGQGNEKLFF; j_gene: TRBJ1-4; v_gene: TRBV12-3/TRBV12-4
CDR3aa: CASTSGGEQYF; j_gene: TRBJ2-7; v_gene: TRBV12-3/TRBV12-4
CDR3aa: CASSQVRGGRGGELFF; j_gene: TRBJ2-2; v_gene: TRBV4-1
CDR3aa: CASSSDRETDTQYF; j_gene: TRBJ2-3; v_gene: TRBV5-4
CDR3aa: CAWSVLTAETEAFF; j_gene: TRBJ1-1; v_gene: TRBV30
CDR3aa: CASKRYNEQFF; j_gene: TRBJ2-1; v_gene: TRBV25-1
CDR3aa: CASSHPRGQSSYEQYF; j_gene: TRBJ2-7; v_gene: TRBV9
CDR3aa: CASSLVGQGTDTQYF; j_gene: TRBJ2-3; v_gene: TRBV5-4
CDR3aa: CASSPGTLRGYTF; j_gene: TRBJ1-2; v_gene: TRBV3-1/TRBV3-2